This T cell receptor beta chain was profiled in a study of identical twins. This CDR3 is 17 amino acids long. Germline lookup yields CDR1 SGHDT and CDR2 YYEEEE. V was shortened by 4 bases and J by 8 bases, with 25 bases between the two germline ends. A universal primer site was added by template switching, and unique molecular identifiers were carried by the cDNA. TCRdb itself ran the 5' RACE reads through MiXCR, one entry per CDR3 protein. The table includes more than 200,000 distinct CDR3 sequences, roughly an eighth detected once. This clonotype has a handful of counts. Its matching antigen is unknown. Overall study results and limits: Zero-insertion findings could be partly confounded by invariant cells (MAIT and iNKT cells). For cord blood, abundant beta clonotypes had fewer insertions, unlike memory repertoires, which showed none.

This TCR came from a woman aged 18-29 years in good health. The rearrangement uses TRBV5-6 and TRBJ2-1, with D perhaps TRBD2 (6 bases). The sequencing sample was made of memory (CD45RO+) T cells sorted from blood. DNA of the CDR3: TGTGCCAGCAGCGGAACAACCGGGAGCCATCCCCTCCATGAGCAGTTCTTC. Amino acids: CASSGTTGSHPLHEQFF.